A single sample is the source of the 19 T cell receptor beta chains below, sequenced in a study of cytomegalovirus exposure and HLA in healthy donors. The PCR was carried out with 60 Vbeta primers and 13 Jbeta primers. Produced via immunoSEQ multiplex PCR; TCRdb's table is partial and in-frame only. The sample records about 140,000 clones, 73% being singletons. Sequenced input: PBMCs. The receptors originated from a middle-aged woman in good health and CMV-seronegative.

In DNA form, the CDR3 reads TGCAGCGTTGAGACAGGACAAAACACAGATACGCAGTATTTT. The encoded protein is CSVETGQNTDTQYF. The V and J genes are TRBV29-1 and TRBJ2-3; D possibly corresponds to TRBD1 (6 bases). The CDR3 loop spans 14 amino acids. Germline CDR1 and CDR2: SQVTM and ANQGSEA. Trimming left V 3 bases short and J 2 bases short, with 12 bases between.

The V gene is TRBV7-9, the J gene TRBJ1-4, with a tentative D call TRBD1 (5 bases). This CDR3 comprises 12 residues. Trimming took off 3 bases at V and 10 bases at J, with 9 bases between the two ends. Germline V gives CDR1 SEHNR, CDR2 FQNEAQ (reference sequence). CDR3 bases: TGTGCCAGCAGCTTTTCGGGGGGAAAACTGTTTTTT. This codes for CASSFSGGKLFF.

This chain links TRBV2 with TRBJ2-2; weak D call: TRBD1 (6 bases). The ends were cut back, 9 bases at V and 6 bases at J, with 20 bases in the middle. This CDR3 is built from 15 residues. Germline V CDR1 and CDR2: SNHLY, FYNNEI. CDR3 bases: TGTGCCAGTCAGTTCTACCAGGGGAAGGCCGGGGAGCTGTTTTTT. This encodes CASQFYQGKAGELFF.

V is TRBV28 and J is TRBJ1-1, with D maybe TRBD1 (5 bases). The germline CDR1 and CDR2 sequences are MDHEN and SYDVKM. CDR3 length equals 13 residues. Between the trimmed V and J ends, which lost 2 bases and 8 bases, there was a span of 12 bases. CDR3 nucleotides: TGTGCCAGCAGTTTAGATGTGACAGACGAAGCTTTCTTT. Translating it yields CASSLDVTDEAFF.

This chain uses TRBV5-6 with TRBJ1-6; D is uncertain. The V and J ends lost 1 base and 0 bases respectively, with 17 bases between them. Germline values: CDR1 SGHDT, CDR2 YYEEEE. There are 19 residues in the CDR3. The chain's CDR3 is CASSLLQSVQSSYNSPLHF. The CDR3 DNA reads TGTGCCAGCAGCTTGTTGCAGTCCGTACAAAGCTCCTATAATTCACCCCTCCACTTT.

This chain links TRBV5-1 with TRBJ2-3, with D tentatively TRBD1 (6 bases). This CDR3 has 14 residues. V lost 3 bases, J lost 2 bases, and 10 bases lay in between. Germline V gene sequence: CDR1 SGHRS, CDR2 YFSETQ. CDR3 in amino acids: CASSSGDTTDTQYF. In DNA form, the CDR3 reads TGCGCCAGCAGCTCCGGGGACACCACAGATACGCAGTATTTT.

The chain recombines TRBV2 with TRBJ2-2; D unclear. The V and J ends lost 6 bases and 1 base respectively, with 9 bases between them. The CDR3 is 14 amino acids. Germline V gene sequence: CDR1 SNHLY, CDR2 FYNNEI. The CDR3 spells CASSDSLNTGELFF. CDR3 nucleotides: TGTGCCAGCAGCGACTCGCTGAACACCGGGGAGCTGTTTTTT.

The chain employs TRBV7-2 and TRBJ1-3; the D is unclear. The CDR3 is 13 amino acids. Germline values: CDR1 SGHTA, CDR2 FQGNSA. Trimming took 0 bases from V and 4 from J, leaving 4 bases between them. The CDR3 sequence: CASSLARGNTIYF. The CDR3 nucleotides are TGTGCCAGCAGCTTAGCACGGGGAAACACCATATATTTT.

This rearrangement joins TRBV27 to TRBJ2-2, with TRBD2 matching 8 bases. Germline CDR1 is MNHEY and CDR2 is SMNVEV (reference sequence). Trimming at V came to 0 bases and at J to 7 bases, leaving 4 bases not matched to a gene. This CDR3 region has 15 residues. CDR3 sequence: CASSLSGSGVGELFF. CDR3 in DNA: TGTGCCAGCAGTTTATCTGGTAGCGGGGTCGGGGAGCTGTTTTTT.

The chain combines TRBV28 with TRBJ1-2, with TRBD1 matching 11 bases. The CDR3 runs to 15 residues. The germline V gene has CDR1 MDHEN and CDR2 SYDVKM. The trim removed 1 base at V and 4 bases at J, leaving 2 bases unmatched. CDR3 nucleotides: TGTGCCAGCAGTTTATATGGACAGGGGGCCTATGGCTACACCTTC. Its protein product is CASSLYGQGAYGYTF.

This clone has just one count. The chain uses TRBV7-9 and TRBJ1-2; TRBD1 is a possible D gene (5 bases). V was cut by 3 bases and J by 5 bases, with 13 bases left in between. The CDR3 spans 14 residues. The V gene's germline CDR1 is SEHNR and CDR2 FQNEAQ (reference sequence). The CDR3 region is CASSLEGIRYGYTF. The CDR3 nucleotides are TGTGCCAGCAGCTTGGAGGGGATTCGGTATGGCTACACCTTC.

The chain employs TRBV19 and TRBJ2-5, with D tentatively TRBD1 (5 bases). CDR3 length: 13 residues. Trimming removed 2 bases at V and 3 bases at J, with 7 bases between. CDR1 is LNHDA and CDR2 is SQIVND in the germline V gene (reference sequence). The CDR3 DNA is TGTGCCAGTAGTATATCCAGGGAAGAGACCCAGTACTTC. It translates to CASSISREETQYF.

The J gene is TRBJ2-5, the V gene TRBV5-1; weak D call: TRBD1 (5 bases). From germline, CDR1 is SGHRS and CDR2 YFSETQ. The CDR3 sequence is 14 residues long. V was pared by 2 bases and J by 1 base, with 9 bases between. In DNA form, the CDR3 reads TGCGCCAGCAGCTTTGGGCAGGGCCAAGAGACCCAGTACTTC. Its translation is CASSFGQGQETQYF.

The CDR3 protein is CASSLSGVNTGELFF. In DNA form, the CDR3 reads TGTGCCAGCAGCTTAAGCGGGGTTAACACCGGGGAGCTGTTTTTT. V and J are TRBV11-3 and TRBJ2-2, with 7 bases fitting TRBD2. There are 15 residues in the CDR3. Unmatched junction bases numbered 2, after V lost 2 bases and J lost 2 bases. Germline values: CDR1 SGHNT, CDR2 YENEEA.

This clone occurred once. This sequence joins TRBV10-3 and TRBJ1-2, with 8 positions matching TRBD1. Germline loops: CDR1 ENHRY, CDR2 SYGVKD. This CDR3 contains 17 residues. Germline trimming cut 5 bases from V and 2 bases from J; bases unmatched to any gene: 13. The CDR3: CAISTLIQGTGNYGYTF. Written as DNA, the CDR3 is TGTGCCATCAGTACCCTCATTCAGGGGACAGGAAACTATGGCTACACCTTC.

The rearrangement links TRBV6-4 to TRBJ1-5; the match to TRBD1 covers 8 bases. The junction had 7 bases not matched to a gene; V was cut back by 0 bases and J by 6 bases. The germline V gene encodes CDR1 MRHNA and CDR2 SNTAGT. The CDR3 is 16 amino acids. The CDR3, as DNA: TGTGCCAGCAGTGACTCCTGGCAGGGGGCCTCTCAGCCCCAGCATTTT. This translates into CASSDSWQGASQPQHF.

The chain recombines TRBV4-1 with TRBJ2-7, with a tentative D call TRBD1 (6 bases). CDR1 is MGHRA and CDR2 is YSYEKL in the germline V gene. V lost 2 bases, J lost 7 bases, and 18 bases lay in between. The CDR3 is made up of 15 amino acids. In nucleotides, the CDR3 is TGCGCCAGCAGCCAACCAGGGGCCTTTTCTGGGGAGCAGTACTTC. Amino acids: CASSQPGAFSGEQYF.

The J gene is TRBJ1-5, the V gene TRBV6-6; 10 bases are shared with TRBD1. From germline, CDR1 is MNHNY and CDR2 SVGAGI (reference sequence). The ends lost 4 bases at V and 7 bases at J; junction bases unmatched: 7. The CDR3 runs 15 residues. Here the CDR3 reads CASSFKGTGEQPQHF. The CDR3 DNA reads TGTGCCAGCAGTTTTAAGGGGACAGGGGAACAGCCCCAGCATTTT.

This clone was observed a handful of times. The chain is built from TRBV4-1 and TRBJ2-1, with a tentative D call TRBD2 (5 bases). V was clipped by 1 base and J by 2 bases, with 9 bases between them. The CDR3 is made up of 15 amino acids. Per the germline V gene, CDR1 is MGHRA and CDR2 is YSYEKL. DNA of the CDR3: TGCGCCAGCAGCCAAGTCAGGACTGCCTACAATGAGCAGTTCTTC. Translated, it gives CASSQVRTAYNEQFF.